These 18 T cell receptor beta chains were all obtained from the same sample, sequenced in a study of blood T cell repertoires in COVID-19. Libraries were prepared by immunoSEQ multiplex PCR; TCRdb keeps only in-frame clonotypes and omits some of them. The table records some 120,000 clones, about four fifths of them present only once. Sequencing input: peripheral blood. The receptor set was obtained from a man in his fifties or sixties with acute or convalescent COVID-19.

This rearrangement joins TRBV28 to TRBJ1-2, with D uncertain. The CDR3 covers 15 residues. Trimming pared 4 bases from V and 8 bases from J, leaving 20 bases between. Germline-derived CDR1 and CDR2 are MDHEN and SYDVKM. The chain's CDR3 is CASSSRREPGKGYTF. In nucleotides, the CDR3 is TGTGCCAGCAGTTCCCGCCGGGAGCCCGGCAAGGGCTACACCTTC.

This clone was counted once. The gene calls are TRBV28 and TRBJ1-2, with a weak D call TRBD1 (6 bases). CDR3 length: 15 amino acids. CDR1 MDHEN and CDR2 SYDVKM come from the germline V gene. Trimming cost V 2 bases and J 8 bases, with 18 bases left between them. The CDR3 DNA follows: TGTGCCAGCAGTTTAGCCACAGGGCTTTCTCAAGGCTACACCTTC. Translation: CASSLATGLSQGYTF.

The V gene is TRBV27, the J gene TRBJ2-2, with D tentatively TRBD2 (5 bases). CDR1 and CDR2 (germline): MNHEY, SMNVEV (reference sequence). V shed 8 bases and J shed 9 bases, with 13 bases lying between them. The CDR3 runs 12 residues. In DNA form, the CDR3 reads TGTGCCAGCCGTTACGAGGGTCGGGAGCTGTTTTTT. Encoded protein: CASRYEGRELFF.

The chain links TRBV3-1 (or the pseudogene TRBV3-2) to TRBJ2-5, with a tentative D call TRBD2 (5 bases). This CDR3 is built from 12 residues. The V gene's germline CDR1 is LGHDT and CDR2 YNNKEL (reference sequence). The V end lost 0 bases, the J end lost 13 bases, and 12 bases lay between the germline ends. CDR3 residues: CASSQDVREWYF. CDR3 nucleotides: TGTGCCAGCAGCCAAGATGTGAGGGAGTGGTACTTC.

The chain couples TRBV29-1 to TRBJ2-4; 9 bases map to TRBD1. The CDR3 is made up of 13 amino acids. From germline, CDR1 is SQVTM and CDR2 ANQGSEA. Trimming at V came to 6 bases and at J to 8 bases, leaving 8 bases not matched to a gene. CDR3 coding DNA: TGCAGCGTCGCTCGACAGGGGGGTGACATTCAGTACTTC. It encodes CSVARQGGDIQYF.

The chain links TRBV14 to TRBJ1-2, with TRBD1 as a possible D gene (5 bases). Trimming removed 4 bases from V and 1 base from J, with 16 bases in between. The CDR3 totals 16 residues. Germline CDR1 SGHDN, CDR2 FVKESK. The CDR3, as DNA: TGTGCCAGCAGCCGTAATTATCGGGGGGTTAACTATGGCTACACCTTC. Translation gives CASSRNYRGVNYGYTF.

The gene calls are TRBV7-3 and TRBJ2-3; 7 bases fit TRBD2. J was trimmed by 5 bases and V by 5 bases; bases with no gene match: 7. From germline, CDR1 is SGHTA and CDR2 FQGTGA. The CDR3 sequence is 14 residues long. CDR3 coding DNA: TGTGCCAGCAGCCCCCAGTCTAGCGGAGATACGCAGTATTTT. It specifies CASSPQSSGDTQYF.

The V and J genes are TRBV12-3 or TRBV12-4 and TRBJ1-1, with D unresolved. Deletions cut 3 bases from V and 1 base from J, with 6 bases between. The CDR3 consists of 13 residues. CDR3 protein: CASSFQANTEAFF. CDR3 DNA: TGTGCCAGCAGTTTCCAGGCGAACACTGAAGCTTTCTTT.

This clone was detected once. The rearrangement uses TRBV7-8 and TRBJ2-7, with 8 bases aligning to TRBD1. The V and J ends lost 5 bases and 3 bases, in that order; junction bases with no gene match: 6. CDR1 is SGHVS, CDR2 FQNEAQ, per germline. The CDR3 is made up of 14 amino acids. The CDR3: CASSLRDRFYEQYF. CDR3 nucleotide sequence: TGTGCCAGCAGCCTTCGGGACAGGTTCTACGAGCAGTACTTC.

Only one count was recorded for this clone. The J gene is TRBJ1-6, the V gene TRBV4-1, with 8 positions matching TRBD1. Germline CDR1 reads MGHRA; CDR2 reads YSYEKL. The CDR3 is 16 residues long. V lost 3 bases to trimming and J lost 9 bases; unmatched junction nucleotides: 10. CDR3 coding DNA: TGCGCCAGCAGCCATCCGACCGGACAGGGCACTTCACCCCTCCACTTT. It specifies CASSHPTGQGTSPLHF.

The chain joins TRBV9 to TRBJ1-2; 8 nucleotides align to TRBD1. The junction had 12 bases not matched to a gene; V was cut back by 3 bases and J by 8 bases. This CDR3 is 15 amino acids long. Germline values: CDR1 SGDLS, CDR2 YYNGEE. The CDR3 sequence: CASSARTGPPEGYTF. CDR3 bases: TGTGCCAGCAGCGCCCGGACAGGGCCCCCAGAGGGCTACACCTTC. The entire variable domain, with the rest obtained from reference TRBV9 and TRBJ1-2, is as follows: DSGVTQTPKHLITATGQRVTLRCSPRSGDLSVYWYQQSLDQGLQFLIQYYNGEERAKGNILERFSAQQFPDLHSELNLSSLELGDSALYFCASSARTGPPEGYTFGSGTRLTVV.

This clone has a handful of counts. The V gene is TRBV9, the J gene TRBJ2-1; D uncertain. The CDR3 extends over 15 amino acids. Germline loops: CDR1 SGDLS, CDR2 YYNGEE. The germline V and J ends were trimmed by 1 base and 5 bases, with 13 bases remaining between them. This CDR3 reads CASSVNGSPNNEQFF. CDR3 nucleotide sequence: TGTGCCAGCAGCGTAAACGGTAGCCCAAACAATGAGCAGTTCTTC.

The genes are TRBV10-1 and TRBJ2-3; D is uncertain. V shed 2 bases and J shed 2 bases, with 5 bases lying between them. CDR3 length: 13 residues. Germline assignment: CDR1 WNHNN and CDR2 SYGVQD (reference sequence). The CDR3 sequence: CASSEVLTDTQYF. CDR3 nucleotides: TGCGCCAGCAGTGAGGTTCTCACAGATACGCAGTATTTT.

This clone was seen more than once but under ten times. The chain recombines TRBV7-3 with TRBJ1-2; D may be TRBD1 (5 bases). Germline lookup yields CDR1 SGHTA and CDR2 FQGTGA. There are 15 residues in the CDR3. Between the trimmed V and J ends, which lost 0 bases and 3 bases, there was a span of 11 bases. The CDR3 reads CASSLTSAGYYGYTF. CDR3 DNA sequence: TGTGCCAGCAGCTTAACGTCGGCAGGGTACTATGGCTACACCTTC.

The V call is TRBV19, the J call TRBJ1-6, with D possibly being TRBD1 (5 bases). Per the germline V gene, CDR1 is LNHDA and CDR2 is SQIVND (reference sequence). Trimming left V 4 bases short and J 7 bases short, with 20 bases between. This CDR3 comprises 17 residues. The CDR3 loop is CASSTGPGGARNSPLHF. DNA for the CDR3: TGTGCCAGTAGTACGGGCCCGGGAGGGGCACGGAATTCACCCCTCCACTTT.

The chain joins TRBV28 to TRBJ1-3; TRBD1 agrees at 9 bases. Per the germline V gene, CDR1 is MDHEN and CDR2 is SYDVKM. After removal of 6 bases from V and 4 bases from J, the junction contained 10 bases not matched to a gene. The CDR3 is 16 residues long. CDR3 bases: TGTGCCAGCAGCCCCCAACGACAGGGGGAGGGAAACACCATATATTTT. Translated, it gives CASSPQRQGEGNTIYF.

CDR3 in amino acids: CASSLIPTAYEQYF. The CDR3 DNA is TGCGCCAGCAGCTTAATCCCGACAGCATACGAGCAGTACTTC. The chain couples TRBV5-1 to TRBJ2-7; D is perhaps TRBD1 (5 bases). The CDR3 is 14 amino acids. The germline V and J ends were trimmed by 2 bases and 4 bases, with 13 bases remaining between them. Per the germline V gene, CDR1 is SGHRS and CDR2 is YFSETQ. The complete variable domain, with remaining parts taken from reference TRBV5-1 and TRBJ2-7, reads KAGVTQTPRYLIKTRGQQVTLSCSPISGHRSVSWYQQTPGQGLQFLFEYFSETQRNKGNFPGRFSGRQFSNSRSEMNVSTLELGDSALYLCASSLIPTAYEQYFGPGTRLTVT.

This sequence joins TRBV2 and TRBJ1-2, with D perhaps TRBD1 (6 bases). The CDR3 consists of 12 residues. The V and J ends lost 11 bases and 4 bases respectively, with 14 bases between them. Germline V gene data show CDR1 as SNHLY and CDR2 as FYNNEI. The CDR3 coding sequence is TGTGCCGGTTACAGGGAGGGCTATGGCTACACCTTC. It specifies CAGYREGYGYTF. Full variable domain (remainder filled in from reference TRBV2 and TRBJ1-2): EPEVTQTPSHQVTQMGQEVILRCVPISNHLYFYWYRQILGQKVEFLVSFYNNEISEKSEIFDDQFSVERPDGSNFTLKIRSTKLEDSAMYFCAGYREGYGYTFGSGTRLTVV.